These 27 T cell receptor beta chains originate from one sample sequenced in a study of cytomegalovirus exposure and HLA in healthy donors. A multiplex PCR was run with 60 Vbeta primers and 13 Jbeta primers. Clones were sequenced by immunoSEQ multiplex PCR, and TCRdb holds only the in-frame ones, with some missing. The sample consists of 120,000 to 150,000 clones, approximately 80% of them appearing once. Sequenced material: PBMCs. The receptors stem from a man under 40 in good health and CMV-seropositive.

The V and J genes are TRBV5-1 and TRBJ2-2; TRBD2 matches at 9 bases. The CDR3 contains 17 residues. V trimming: 2 bases; J trimming: 4 bases; junction bases outside the gene matches: 9. Germline V gene data show CDR1 as SGHRS and CDR2 as YFSETQ. CDR3 coding DNA: TGCGCCAGCAGCTTTCTCGGGCGGGAGGGGACCACCGGGGAGCTGTTTTTT. Protein product: CASSFLGREGTTGELFF.

The J gene is TRBJ2-5, the V gene TRBV11-2; D perhaps matches TRBD1 (6 bases). The CDR3 length is 15 residues. The V end lost 5 bases, the J end lost 5 bases, and 18 bases lay between the germline ends. CDR1 is SGHAT and CDR2 is FQNNGV in the germline V gene. The CDR3 reads CASSPQHGGAETQYF. DNA for the CDR3: TGTGCCAGCAGCCCCCAACATGGGGGCGCCGAGACCCAGTACTTC.

This chain links TRBV28 with TRBJ1-2, with 10 bases that match TRBD1. The CDR3 consists of 15 residues. V was pared by 6 bases and J by 4 bases, with 8 bases of the junction left unmatched. Germline values: CDR1 MDHEN, CDR2 SYDVKM. This CDR3 is CASRRDRGQGYGYTF. The CDR3 DNA reads as TGTGCCAGCAGACGAGACAGGGGGCAGGGCTATGGCTACACCTTC.

The V call is TRBV5-4, the J call TRBJ2-1; TRBD2 aligns across 12 bases. The CDR3 spans 15 residues. CDR1 is SGHNT, CDR2 YYREEE, per germline (reference sequence). Germline trimming cut 4 bases from V and 9 bases from J; bases unmatched to any gene: 8. The CDR3 reads CASSLTSGSGIEQFF. The CDR3, as DNA: TGTGCCAGCAGCCTGACTAGCGGGAGTGGGATTGAGCAGTTCTTC.

In its sample, this clone was seen once. V gene TRBV2 combines with J gene TRBJ2-3; TRBD2 matches at 11 bases. V lost 3 bases to trimming and J lost 4 bases; unmatched junction nucleotides: 6. Germline V gene data show CDR1 as SNHLY and CDR2 as FYNNEI. The CDR3 has 16 residues. Here the CDR3 DNA reads TGTGCCAGCAGTGATGATAGCGGGGGGGCCCCAGATACGCAGTATTTT. As protein: CASSDDSGGAPDTQYF.

V and J are TRBV4-1 and TRBJ1-2; TRBD1 might be the D (6 bases). CDR1 MGHRA and CDR2 YSYEKL come from the germline V gene. Trimming shortened V by 1 base and J by 4 bases, and 16 bases separated the two germline ends. CDR3 length: 16 residues. This CDR3 reads CASSQGRGGGAYGYTF. For the CDR3, the DNA is TGCGCCAGCAGCCAAGGTCGCGGGGGCGGTGCCTATGGCTACACCTTC.

The chain employs TRBV4-1 and TRBJ2-7; D is perhaps TRBD2 (6 bases). The CDR3 runs 14 residues. Between the trimmed V and J ends, which lost 2 bases and 3 bases, there was a span of 11 bases. CDR1 and CDR2 (germline): MGHRA, YSYEKL. As DNA, the CDR3 is TGCGCCAGCAGCCAACCGGGACTCGTCTACGAGCAGTACTTC. Translation: CASSQPGLVYEQYF.

This clone appeared a single time. This chain uses TRBV9 with TRBJ1-3; D not certain. Between the trimmed V and J ends, which lost 1 base and 3 bases, there was a span of 20 bases. This CDR3 contains 18 residues. Looked up from germline, CDR1 is SGDLS and CDR2 is YYNGEE. The CDR3 loop is CASSVLSDSAVLGNTIYF. The CDR3 DNA follows: TGTGCCAGCAGCGTACTTTCGGACTCGGCTGTTCTTGGAAACACCATATATTTT.

The chain recombines TRBV28 with TRBJ1-1; TRBD1 might be the D (6 bases). In germline, CDR1 is MDHEN, CDR2 SYDVKM. CDR3 length: 14 residues. V lost 3 bases to trimming and J lost 2 bases, with 10 bases between them. The DNA of the CDR3 is TGTGCCAGCAGTTTGGACAGTGTAAACACTGAAGCTTTCTTT. Its translation: CASSLDSVNTEAFF. The full variable domain, its missing parts supplied by reference TRBV28 and TRBJ1-1, is DVKVTQSSRYLVKRTGEKVFLECVQDMDHENMFWYRQDPGLGLRLIYFSYDVKMKEKGDIPEGYSVSREKKERFSLILESASTNQTSMYLCASSLDSVNTEAFFGQGTRLTVV.

Details on this clone: The junction does not match germline at one end; this may be a read error. This chain joins TRBV18 and TRBJ2-1; tentatively, D is TRBD1 (6 bases). CDR1 is KGHSH and CDR2 is LQKENI in the germline V gene. This CDR3 has 16 residues. In DNA form, the CDR3 reads TGTGCCGGCTCAAATCTCCGGGACAAGGGGGTTTTTGAGCAGTTCTTC. Residues: CAGSNLRDKGVFEQFF.

The CDR3 coding sequence is TGTGCCAGCAGCCAGGGGCACCATCAGCCCCAGCATTTT. Protein sequence: CASSQGHHQPQHF. The J gene is TRBJ1-5, the V gene TRBV6-1, with D tentatively TRBD1 (6 bases). V shed 6 bases and J shed 5 bases, with 11 bases lying between them. The CDR3 extends over 13 amino acids. Germline V CDR1 and CDR2: MNHNS, SASEGT.

The chain is built from TRBV19 and TRBJ1-2, with D unresolved. CDR1 and CDR2 from the germline V gene are LNHDA and SQIVND (reference sequence). The CDR3 has 14 residues. V gave up 1 base and J gave up 0 bases, with 6 bases separating them. In DNA form, the CDR3 reads TGTGCCAGTAGTATAGTGGGAGCTAACTATGGCTACACCTTC. This sequence encodes CASSIVGANYGYTF. Together with reference TRBV19 and TRBJ1-2, the CDR3 gives the full variable domain: DGGITQSPKYLFRKEGQNVTLSCEQNLNHDAMYWYRQDPGQGLRLIYYSQIVNDFQKGDIAEGYSVSREKKESFPLTVTSAQKNPTAFYLCASSIVGANYGYTFGSGTRLTVV.

A few counts support this clone. V usage is TRBV11-2 and J usage is TRBJ2-1; a possible D gene is TRBD2 (6 bases). This CDR3 is built from 16 residues. Germline CDR1 and CDR2: SGHAT and FQNNGV. Trimming pared 1 base from V and 0 bases from J, leaving 10 bases between. The CDR3 DNA sequence: TGTGCCAGCAGCTTAGGTCCCGGGAGCTCCTACAATGAGCAGTTCTTC. Its protein is CASSLGPGSSYNEQFF. Filled out from reference TRBV11-2 and TRBJ2-1, the complete variable domain reads EAGVAQSPRYKIIEKRQSVAFWCNPISGHATLYWYQQILGQGPKLLIQFQNNGVVDDSQLPKDRFSAERLKGVDSTLKIQPAKLEDSAVYLCASSLGPGSSYNEQFFGPGTRLTVL.

The chain couples TRBV4-2 to TRBJ1-2; D remains unclear. This CDR3 has 12 amino acids. Trimming took off 3 bases at V and 1 base at J, with 3 bases between the two ends. CDR1 LGHNA and CDR2 YNFKEQ come from the germline V gene. Here the CDR3 reads CASSQSNYGYTF. The CDR3, as DNA: TGTGCCAGCAGCCAGAGTAACTATGGCTACACCTTC.

V usage is TRBV29-1 and J usage is TRBJ1-1; D is undetermined. V lost 2 bases and J 0 bases, leaving 7 bases between the germline ends. The germline gives CDR1 SQVTM, CDR2 ANQGSEA. CDR3 length equals 13 residues. CDR3 coding DNA: TGCAGCGTTGAATCTCGGTTGAACACTGAAGCTTTCTTT. This encodes CSVESRLNTEAFF.

The chain recombines TRBV27 with TRBJ2-7; 7 bases are a match to TRBD1. With 5 bases clipped from V and 5 bases from J, the junction kept 6 bases outside the gene matches. CDR1 and CDR2 (germline): MNHEY, SMNVEV (reference sequence). This CDR3 has 13 residues. As DNA, the CDR3 is TGTGCCAGCAGTAAATACAGGGGAGACGAGCAGTACTTC. Translation: CASSKYRGDEQYF.

This clone was found a few times. The rearrangement links TRBV7-8 to TRBJ2-1; D might be TRBD2 (6 bases). The CDR3 totals 14 residues. V was cut by 3 bases and J by 2 bases, with 8 bases left in between. From germline, CDR1 is SGHVS and CDR2 FQNEAQ. CDR3 DNA sequence: TGTGCCAGCAGCTTGAGGACTACCTACAATGAGCAGTTCTTC. Translating gives CASSLRTTYNEQFF.

The rearrangement uses TRBV7-2 and TRBJ1-2, with 9 nucleotides matching TRBD1. The CDR3 is made up of 14 amino acids. Germline CDR1 is SGHTA and CDR2 is FQGNSA. Losses at the gene ends were 4 bases for V and 7 bases for J; bases not matched to a gene: 7. CDR3 protein: CASSSTTGGAGYTF. As DNA, the CDR3 is TGTGCCAGCAGCTCGACCACAGGGGGCGCTGGCTACACCTTC.

This sequence joins TRBV5-1 and TRBJ2-7; D is perhaps TRBD1 (5 bases). Germline CDR1 and CDR2: SGHRS and YFSETQ. V was shortened by 4 bases and J by 2 bases, with 19 bases between the two germline ends. CDR3 size: 16 residues. The CDR3 DNA reads TGCGCCAGCAGCCAGATCGGTGGTACAGGTCCCTACGAGCAGTACTTC. Protein product: CASSQIGGTGPYEQYF.

This chain links TRBV9 with TRBJ1-2; no reliable D call. This CDR3 is built from 13 residues. Germline lookup yields CDR1 SGDLS and CDR2 YYNGEE. V was cut by 0 bases and J by 7 bases, with 10 bases left in between. The chain's CDR3 is CASSVASGAGYTF. CDR3 bases: TGTGCCAGCAGCGTAGCTTCCGGAGCTGGCTACACCTTC.

The genes are TRBV27 and TRBJ2-7; 12 bases align to TRBD2. The length of the CDR3 is 16 residues. After removal of 2 bases from V and 4 bases from J, the junction contained 6 bases not matched to a gene. The germline CDR1 and CDR2 sequences are MNHEY and SMNVEV (reference sequence). The CDR3 sequence: CASSLQTSGSEYEQYF. The CDR3 bases are TGTGCCAGCAGTTTACAGACTAGCGGGAGTGAGTACGAGCAGTACTTC.

This clone was seen only a few times. The chain recombines TRBV11-3 with TRBJ2-1, with 7 nucleotides matching TRBD2. In germline, CDR1 is SGHNT, CDR2 YENEEA. The CDR3 sequence is 15 residues long. Losses at the gene ends were 3 bases for V and 5 bases for J; bases not matched to a gene: 7. The CDR3 sequence is CASSLGRARDNEQFF. In DNA form, the CDR3 reads TGTGCCAGCAGCTTGGGGAGGGCCAGGGACAATGAGCAGTTCTTC.

The chain joins TRBV19 to TRBJ2-5, with a weak D call TRBD1 (5 bases). There are 14 residues in the CDR3. Germline V gives CDR1 LNHDA, CDR2 SQIVND (reference sequence). The V gene lost 2 bases and the J gene lost 3 bases, with 10 bases spanning the gap. The CDR3 nucleotides are TGTGCCAGTAGTATATTTAGGGGTAAAGAGACCCAGTACTTC. Amino acids: CASSIFRGKETQYF.

This chain connects TRBV4-1 to TRBJ2-7; no definite D call. This CDR3 region has 13 residues. Germline V gives CDR1 MGHRA, CDR2 YSYEKL. Trimming left V 0 bases short and J 5 bases short, with 8 bases between. CDR3 sequence reads: CASSQDNSNEQYF. The CDR3, as DNA: TGCGCCAGCAGCCAAGATAACAGTAACGAGCAGTACTTC.

V and J are TRBV5-4 and TRBJ2-1, with TRBD1 identical over 7 bases. V was clipped by 4 bases and J by 6 bases; unmatched bases: 4. The CDR3 length is 13 residues. Germline CDR1 SGHNT, CDR2 YYREEE (reference sequence). The CDR3, as DNA: TGTGCCAGCAGCGTTGACAGGGCCAATGAGCAGTTCTTC. Its protein product is CASSVDRANEQFF. The full variable domain, in which reference TRBV5-4 and TRBJ2-1 provide the parts outside the CDR3, is ETGVTQSPTHLIKTRGQQVTLRCSSQSGHNTVSWYQQALGQGPQFIFQYYREEENGRGNFPPRFSGLQFPNYSSELNVNALELDDSALYLCASSVDRANEQFFGPGTRLTVL.

The genes are TRBV30 and TRBJ1-3; the D gene is possibly TRBD1 (5 bases). Germline V gives CDR1 GTSNPN, CDR2 SVGIG (reference sequence). The CDR3 is 13 residues long. V was pared by 5 bases and J by 0 bases, with 8 bases between. CDR3 bases: TGTGCCTGGTACAGGACCTCTGGAAACACCATATATTTT. This codes for CAWYRTSGNTIYF. The complete variable domain, with remaining parts taken from reference TRBV30 and TRBJ1-3, reads SQTIHQWPATLVQPVGSPLSLECTVEGTSNPNLYWYRQAAGRGLQLLFYSVGIGQISSEVPQNLSASRPQDRQFILSSKKLLLSDSGFYLCAWYRTSGNTIYFGEGSWLTVV.

The J gene is TRBJ1-5, the V gene TRBV7-4, with a possible D match to TRBD1 (5 bases). Germline lookup yields CDR1 SGHVT and CDR2 SQSDAQ. There are 15 residues in the CDR3. V gave up 5 bases and J gave up 5 bases, with 16 bases separating them. Here the CDR3 reads CASSLGHWADQPQHF. CDR3 nucleotide sequence: TGTGCCAGCAGCCTTGGACATTGGGCGGATCAGCCCCAGCATTTT.